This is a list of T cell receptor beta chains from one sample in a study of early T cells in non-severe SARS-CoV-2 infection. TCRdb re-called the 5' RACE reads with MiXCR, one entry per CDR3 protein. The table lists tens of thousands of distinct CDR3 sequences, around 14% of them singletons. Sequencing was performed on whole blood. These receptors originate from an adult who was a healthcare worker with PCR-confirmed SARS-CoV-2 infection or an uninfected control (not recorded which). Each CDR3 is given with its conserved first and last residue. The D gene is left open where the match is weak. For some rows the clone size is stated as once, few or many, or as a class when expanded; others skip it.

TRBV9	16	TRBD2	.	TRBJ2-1	TGTGCCAGCAGCGACCTTCGACTAGCGGGAGTAGGTGAGCAGTTCTTC	CASSDLRLAGVGEQFF
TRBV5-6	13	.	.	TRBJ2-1	TGTGCCAGCAGCAAACGTGAGAAAAATGAGCAGTTCTTC	CASSKREKNEQFF
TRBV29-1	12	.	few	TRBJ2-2	TGCAGCGTTGGGGCGGAGACCGGGGAGCTGTTTTTT	CSVGAETGELFF
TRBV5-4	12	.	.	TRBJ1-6	TGTGCCAGCAGCTTCCCGGGAACACCCCTCCACTTT	CASSFPGTPLHF
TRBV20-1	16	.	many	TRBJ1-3	TGCAGTGCTAGTCTGAGACAGGATTATACTGGAAACACCATATATTTT	CSASLRQDYTGNTIYF
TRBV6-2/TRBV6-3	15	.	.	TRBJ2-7	TGTGCCAGCAGTTACTCTGGGAGCGGATTCTACGAGCAGTACTTC	CASSYSGSGFYEQYF
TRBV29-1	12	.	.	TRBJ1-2	TGCAGCGTGCCATCCAATAGCTATGGCTACACCTTC	CSVPSNSYGYTF
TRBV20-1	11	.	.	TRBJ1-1	TGCAGTGCTACGGAGAACACTGAAGCTTTCTTT	CSATENTEAFF
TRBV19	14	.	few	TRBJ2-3	TGTGCCAGTAGTATACAGGGTTCTACAGATACGCAGTATTTT	CASSIQGSTDTQYF
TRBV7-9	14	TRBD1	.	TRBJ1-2	TGTGCCAGCAGCGGGGGACAGGAGAACTATGGCTACACCTTC	CASSGGQENYGYTF
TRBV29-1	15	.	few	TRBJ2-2	TGCAGCGTGCGGGGAGAAACTTCGAACACCGGGGAGCTGTTTTTT	CSVRGETSNTGELFF
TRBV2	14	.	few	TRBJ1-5	TGTGCCAGCAGCCGCACCCCGGGGGAAAAGCCCCAGCATTTT	CASSRTPGEKPQHF
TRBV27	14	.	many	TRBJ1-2	TGTGCCAGCAGTTTCTCCAGGTCGGGCTATGGCTACACCTTC	CASSFSRSGYGYTF
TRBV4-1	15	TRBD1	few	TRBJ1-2	TGCGCCAGCAGCCAAGAAAGGGGACAGGCCTATGGCTACACCTTC	CASSQERGQAYGYTF
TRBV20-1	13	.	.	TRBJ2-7	TGCAGTGCTAGAACCCGGACAGCCGACGAGCAGTACTTC	CSARTRTADEQYF
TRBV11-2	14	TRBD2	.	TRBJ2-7	TGTGCCAGTATGGAGCGGGAGCCGCCCTACGAGCAGTACTTC	CASMEREPPYEQYF
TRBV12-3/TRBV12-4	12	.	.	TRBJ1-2	TGTGCCAGCAGTTTACCCCCCCAGGGCTACACCTTC	CASSLPPQGYTF
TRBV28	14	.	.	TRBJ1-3	TGTGCCTCCCAGGCCCCGGGGGACGGAAACACCATATATTTT	CASQAPGDGNTIYF
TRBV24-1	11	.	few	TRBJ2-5	TGTGCCACCAGTTACGGGGGAACCCAGTACTTC	CATSYGGTQYF
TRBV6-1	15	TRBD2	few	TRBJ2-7	TGTGCCAGCAGTGAAACCGGGACTAGCGGGTTGAAGCAGTACTTC	CASSETGTSGLKQYF
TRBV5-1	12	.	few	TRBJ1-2	TGCGCCAGCAGCTTTGACGACTATGGCTACACCTTC	CASSFDDYGYTF
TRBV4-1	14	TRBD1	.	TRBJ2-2	TGCGCCAGCAGTAGACAGGGGTGGTCCGGGGAGCTGTTTTTT	CASSRQGWSGELFF
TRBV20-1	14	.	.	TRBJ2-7	TGCAGTGCTAGTTACAGCGGCTCTTACTACGAGCAGTACTTC	CSASYSGSYYEQYF
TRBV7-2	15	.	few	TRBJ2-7	TGTGCCAGCAGCCCATTTCGAGCGGGCCTCTACGAGCAGTACTTC	CASSPFRAGLYEQYF
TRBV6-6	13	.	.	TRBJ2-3	TGTGCCAGCACCTCTTTCCCACCAGATACGCAGTATTTT	CASTSFPPDTQYF